This entry features one TCR beta chain sequence. This CDR3 is 14 amino acids long. Germline CDR1 and CDR2: MNHEY and SVGAGI. After removal of 6 bases from V and 0 bases from J, the junction contained 2 bases not matched to a gene. This specimen comes from a study of blood T cell repertoires in COVID-19. About the research overall: PBMCs, B-cell-depleted T cells, or T cells were the source of the cDNA or gDNA that made up the material.

Authors' processing steps: Researchers report that nucleated cell counts were estimated from reference gene primer amplification. Generated by immunoSEQ multiplex PCR, the TCRdb table keeps only in-frame clones and is missing some. V and J calls plus clone size are reproduced from that table; the DNA served to infer D and trimming. This table has around 29,000 clones, about 90% appearing once. Sequencing was carried out using peripheral blood. The J gene is TRBJ1-2, the V gene TRBV6-5, with 9 bases aligning to TRBD1. This TCR was recovered from a human donor with active COVID-19. The donor label of this sample is uncertain. The CDR3 DNA reads as TGTGCCAGCAGAGGACAGGGGACTAACTATGGCTACACCTTC. It is translated as CASRGQGTNYGYTF.